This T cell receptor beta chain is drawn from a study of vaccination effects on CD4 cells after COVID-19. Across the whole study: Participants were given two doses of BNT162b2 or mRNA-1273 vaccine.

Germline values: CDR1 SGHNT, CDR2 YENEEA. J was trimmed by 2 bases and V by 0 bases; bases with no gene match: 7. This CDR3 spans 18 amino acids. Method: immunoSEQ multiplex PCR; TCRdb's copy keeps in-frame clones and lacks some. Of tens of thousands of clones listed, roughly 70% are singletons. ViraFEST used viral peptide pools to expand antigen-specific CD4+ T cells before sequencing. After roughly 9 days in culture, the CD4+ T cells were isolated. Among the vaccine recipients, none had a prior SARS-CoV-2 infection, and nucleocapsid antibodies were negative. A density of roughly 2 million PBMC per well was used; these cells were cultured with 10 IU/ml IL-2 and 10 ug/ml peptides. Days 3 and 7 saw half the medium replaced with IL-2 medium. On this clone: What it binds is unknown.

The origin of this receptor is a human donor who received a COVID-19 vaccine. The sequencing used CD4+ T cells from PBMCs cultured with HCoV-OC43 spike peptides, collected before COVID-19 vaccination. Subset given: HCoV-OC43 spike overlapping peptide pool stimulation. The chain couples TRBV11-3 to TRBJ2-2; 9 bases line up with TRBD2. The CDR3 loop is CASSLDFGLAPNTGELFF. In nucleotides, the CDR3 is TGTGCCAGCAGCTTAGATTTCGGACTAGCGCCTAACACCGGGGAGCTGTTTTTT. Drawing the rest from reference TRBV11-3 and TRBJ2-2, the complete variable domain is EAGVVQSPRYKIIEKKQPVAFWCNPISGHNTLYWYLQNLGQGPELLIRYENEEAVDDSQLPKDRFSAERLKGVDSTLKIQPAELGDSAVYLCASSLDFGLAPNTGELFFGEGSRLTVL.